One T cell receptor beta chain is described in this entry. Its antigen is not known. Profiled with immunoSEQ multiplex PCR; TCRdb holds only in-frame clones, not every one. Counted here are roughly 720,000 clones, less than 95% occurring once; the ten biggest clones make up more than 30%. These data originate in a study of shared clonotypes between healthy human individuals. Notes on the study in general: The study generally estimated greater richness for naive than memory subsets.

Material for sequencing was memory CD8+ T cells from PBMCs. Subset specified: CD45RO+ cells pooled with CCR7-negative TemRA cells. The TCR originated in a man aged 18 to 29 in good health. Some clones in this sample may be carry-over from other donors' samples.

CDR3 amino acids: CASGRGPQGTLFF. CDR3 DNA sequence: TGTGCCAGCGGCAGGGGGCCACAGGGGACCCTGTTTTTT. The V gene is TRBV5-6, the J gene TRBJ1-4, with TRBD1 matching 8 bases. The CDR3 runs to 13 residues. Per the germline V gene, CDR1 is SGHDT and CDR2 is YYEEEE. With 7 bases clipped from V and 14 bases from J, the junction kept 13 bases outside the gene matches.